This T cell receptor (beta chain) derives from a study of neurological immune-mediated disorders. Germline-derived CDR1 and CDR2 are SGHAT and FQNNGV. CDR3 length: 13 amino acids. Trimming removed 5 bases at V and 7 bases at J, with 15 bases between. TCRdb reprocessed the 5' RACE reads via MiXCR and lists one record per CDR3 protein. The sample has approximately 70,000 distinct CDR3 sequences, roughly 3.6% seen once. The chain has TRBV11-2 and TRBJ2-7; possibly TRBD1 for D (5 bases). The specimen was PBMCs. This receptor was identified in a man between 25 and 39 years old with multiple sclerosis. The CDR3 loop reads CASSQGPAREQYF. DNA for the CDR3: TGTGCCAGCAGCCAGGGTCCCGCTCGAGAGCAGTACTTC.